This TCR beta chain was sequenced for a study of blood T cell repertoires in COVID-19. The ends lost 5 bases at V and 8 bases at J; junction bases unmatched: 7. The CDR3 consists of 13 residues. From germline, CDR1 is MNHNY and CDR2 SVGAGI (reference sequence). In the authors' workflow: Researchers report that nucleated cell counts were estimated from reference gene primer amplification. Repertoires were generated with immunoSEQ multiplex PCR, while TCRdb's copy carries only in-frame clones and drops some. The V and J calls and clone size are taken from that table; D and trimming were inferred from the DNA. The data show some 180,000 clones, roughly 80% seen once.

V and J are TRBV6-6 and TRBJ2-3; 7 positions agree with TRBD1. Input material: peripheral blood. This receptor was identified in an elderly woman with COVID-19, enrolled during active disease. CDR3 amino acids: CASSRTGAGTQYF. CDR3 sequence (DNA): TGTGCCAGCAGTAGAACAGGGGCGGGTACGCAGTATTTT.